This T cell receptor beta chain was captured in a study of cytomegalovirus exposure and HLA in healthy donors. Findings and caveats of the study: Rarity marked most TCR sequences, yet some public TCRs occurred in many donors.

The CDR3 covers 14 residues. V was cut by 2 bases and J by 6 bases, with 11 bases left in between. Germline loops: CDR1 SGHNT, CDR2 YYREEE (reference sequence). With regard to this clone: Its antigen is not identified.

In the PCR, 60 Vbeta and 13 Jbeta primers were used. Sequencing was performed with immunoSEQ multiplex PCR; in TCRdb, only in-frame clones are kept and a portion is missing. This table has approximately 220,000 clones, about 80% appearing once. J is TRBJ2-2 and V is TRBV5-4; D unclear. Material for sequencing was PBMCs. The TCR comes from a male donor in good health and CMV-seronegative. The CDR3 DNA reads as TGTGCCAGCAGCTTTTTAGCTGCCCCCGGGGAGCTGTTTTTT. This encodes CASSFLAAPGELFF.